The 5 T cell receptor beta chains presented below share a single source sample, sequenced in a study of blood T cell repertoires in COVID-19 (dated by TCRdb to about 2020). Library preparation was by the immunoSEQ multiplex PCR assay. Not all clones reach the TCRdb copy of this immuneACCESS table, which keeps in-frame sequences only. Checked studies attribute under half of the gap to unresolved V genes and leave the rest unexplained. Recorded for this sample are some 320,000 clones; around 87% of them occurred a single time. Over 4% of the sample rests with the top ten. Sequenced: PBMCs or T cells enriched from blood (not recorded which). These receptors came from a woman aged 30 to 39 who had recovered from COVID-19.

In its sample, this clone was seen once. The rearrangement links TRBV18 to TRBJ2-1, with D perhaps matching TRBD2 (7 bases). V lost 3 bases and J lost 7, with 10 bases in between. This CDR3 is 13 amino acids long. Germline-derived CDR1 and CDR2 are KGHSH and LQKENI. The CDR3 coding sequence is TGTGCCAGCTCACCTCGGGGGGCTAATGAGCAGTTCTTC. Translating it yields CASSPRGANEQFF.

The DNA for the CDR3 is TGCAGCGAAACCCGCGACAGGAACTATGGCTACACCTTC. This sequence encodes CSETRDRNYGYTF. The chain combines TRBV29-1 with TRBJ1-2, with D perhaps TRBD1 (6 bases). V dropped 7 bases and J dropped 2 bases, with 14 bases sitting between them. The CDR3 has 13 amino acids. CDR1 SQVTM and CDR2 ANQGSEA come from the germline V gene.

The chain recombines TRBV30 with TRBJ1-1; weak D call: TRBD1 (6 bases). V was cut by 3 bases and J by 3 bases, with 8 bases left in between. Germline CDR1 is GTSNPN and CDR2 is SVGIG (reference sequence). The CDR3 is 12 amino acids. The chain's CDR3 is CAWRTGYTEAFF. The CDR3, as DNA: TGTGCCTGGAGAACAGGGTACACTGAAGCTTTCTTT.

This chain uses TRBV6-1 with TRBJ1-2; D uncertain. Deletions cut 2 bases from V and 6 bases from J, with 10 bases between. The CDR3 spans 13 residues. CDR1 MNHNS and CDR2 SASEGT come from the germline V gene. The CDR3 bases are TGTGCCAGCAGTGAAACGTCACGAGATGGCTACACCTTC. Translated: CASSETSRDGYTF.

The chain combines TRBV7-3 with TRBJ2-3; D gene ambiguous. CDR3 length: 13 amino acids. Germline V gives CDR1 SGHTA, CDR2 FQGTGA. With 2 bases removed from V and 2 bases from J, the gap between germline ends came to 5 bases. In DNA, the CDR3 is TGTGCCAGCAGCTTATTTAACACAGATACGCAGTATTTT. Translation: CASSLFNTDTQYF.